This TCR beta chain was found in a study of somatic mutations in cytotoxic T cells in rheumatoid arthritis. The study, taken as a whole, reports: For rheumatoid arthritis patients, CD8+ clonality increased with age, whereas it did not in healthy controls.

Looked up from germline, CDR1 is MNHEY and CDR2 is SMNVEV (reference sequence). Losses at the gene ends were 0 bases for V and 0 bases for J; bases not matched to a gene: 5. The CDR3 is 17 amino acids. Regarding this clone: Its matching antigen is unknown.

Produced via immunoSEQ multiplex PCR; TCRdb's table is partial and in-frame only. This table holds approximately 9,500 clones, around four fifths found once. The sequencing input was CD8+ T cells sorted from blood. This TCR derives from an adult with rheumatoid arthritis. V and J are TRBV27 and TRBJ1-5; 7 bases match TRBD1. In DNA form, the CDR3 reads TGTGCCAGCAGTTTATCGGGGACAGCTAATAGCAATCAGCCCCAGCATTTT. Translation gives CASSLSGTANSNQPQHF.